The entry below gives a single T cell receptor (beta chain) sequence along with its context. This clone was seen at least ten times. Its antigen is currently not known. No base quality information exists; no much larger clone differs at one position. This sample stems from a study of T cells after posttransplantation cyclophosphamide (TCRdb year 2016). Broadly, across the study: The study tracked T cell repertoire reconstitution by TRB sequencing after myeloablative bone marrow transplantation using posttransplantation cyclophosphamide as GVHD prophylaxis. In 3 patients, up to about 3 additional blood samples taken between 2 and 5.2 years after transplant also underwent TRB sequencing, as did pretransplant blood from 4 patients. Blood from all 35 or so PTCy patients who had 1-year posttransplant specimens underwent TRB sequencing. Public TRB sequences were compared against a database of over 3,600 sequences linked to responses to pathogens, tumor antigens, self-antigens and alloantigens. Because TRA and TRB clonality correlated tightly in 10 or so samples, later TCR analyses were limited to TRB. Samples from approximately 40 PTCy-treated patients and approximately 15 related bone marrow donors of those patients were subjected to antigen receptor sequencing.

What the treatment or condition label conveys for this sample: high-dose cyclophosphamide on days +3 and +4 as single-agent GVHD prophylaxis. Patients in the PTCy group got busulfan and fludarabine conditioning, a marrow graft from a related or unrelated donor, and cyclophosphamide on days +3 and +4. The PTCy-treated patients were drawn from a prospective, multi-institutional clinical trial. Mononuclear cells from peripheral blood and bone marrow were separated by Ficoll-Hypaque density centrifugation and then cryopreserved. Cut back by 7 bases and 0 bases, the V and J ends lie 15 bases apart. The CDR3 runs 16 residues from the cysteine to the phenylalanine. Only CDR3 DNA remains: 48 bases, in frame from the first base. CDR1 and CDR2 were assigned from the germline V gene as MDHEN and SYDVKM. Study-wide conclusions, independent of this receptor: Across fewer than 55 patients, TRB clonality was highly associated with recipient CMV seropositivity and CMV reactivation, and PTCy diversity was similar to diversity in CNI/methotrexate controls. The TRB repertoires of T cells infiltrating skin or the GI tract showed only limited overlap with the TRB repertoires found in blood. Donor-recipient similarity was low at 1-2 months but increased during the first year, and donor CD8+ memory clones often dominated later blood repertoires.

TRB sequencing used genomic DNA with the immunoSEQ assay at survey resolution or the hsTCRB kit. The original methods were these. The immunoSEQ software handled initial read processing, and the LymphoSeq R package was used for repertoire analyses. Clonality was calculated as 1 minus normalized Shannon entropy, and the Gini coefficient was also calculated for each TRB dataset. Phenotypes of unsorted samples were inferred by mapping TRB sequences from sorted subsets of the recipient or donor onto the same recipient's unsorted samples. TCRdb obtained this table from immuneACCESS and retained in-frame rearrangements with V and J assigned. These tables miss some clones; where compared with another copy, unresolved V genes account for less than half of the shortfall, and the remainder is unexplained. The DNA was the basis for D and trimming; V, J and clone size are from that table. The data for this sample show roughly 16,000 clones, each detected more than once. About 0.51% of the sample rests with the top ten.

The material sequenced was PBMCs, taken after allogeneic stem cell transplant with posttransplant cyclophosphamide. This clonotype was sampled from a female patient in her 30s who received an allogeneic stem cell transplant from a related donor, was CMV-positive, and had no GVHD. Where a transplant has occurred, the graft donor may have supplied some of the T cells. The sequence joins TRBV28 to TRBJ1-4, and the D gene may be TRBD1, 5 bases matching. The CDR3: CASTLAGGATNEKLFF. The sequenced DNA: TGTGCCAGCACCTTGGCCGGGGGGGCAACTAATGAAAAACTGTTTTTT.